These 16 T cell receptor beta chains came from one sample sequenced in a study of shared clonotypes between healthy human individuals. Sequencing was performed with immunoSEQ multiplex PCR; in TCRdb, only in-frame clones are kept and a portion is missing. The sample contains 2.5 million or so clones, just over 90% of which appear only once. The sample comprised naive CD4+ T cells sorted from blood. The subset denotes: CD45RA+ positively selected. The receptor set was obtained from a young man in good health.

This clone came up once. The chain uses TRBV28 and TRBJ1-2; the match to TRBD1 covers 8 bases. V was pared by 3 bases and J by 5 bases, with 5 bases of the junction left unmatched. The germline V gene encodes CDR1 MDHEN and CDR2 SYDVKM. This CDR3 comprises 14 residues. CDR3 amino acids: CASSFVGTGYGYTF. In DNA form, the CDR3 reads TGTGCCAGCAGTTTCGTCGGGACAGGTTATGGCTACACCTTC.

Notes on this clone: One end of the junction does not line up with germline, which may come from a read error. This chain connects TRBV10-3 to TRBJ2-7, with a possible D match to TRBD2 (5 bases). The V gene's germline CDR1 is ENHRY and CDR2 SYGVKD. The CDR3 consists of 16 residues. The chain's CDR3 is CAISENYPGSSLASVF. DNA for the CDR3: TGTGCCATCAGTGAGAACTATCCGGGGAGCTCCCTAGCAAGCGTCTTC.

The V gene is TRBV7-2, the J gene TRBJ2-5; 8 nucleotides match TRBD1. Looked up from germline, CDR1 is SGHTA and CDR2 is FQGNSA. The CDR3 runs 14 residues. V shed 3 bases, J shed 7 bases, and the junction held 7 bases outside the gene matches. CDR3 residues: CASSFQGQDGTQYF. The CDR3 region has the DNA TGTGCCAGCAGCTTCCAGGGACAGGACGGGACCCAGTACTTC.

The chain links TRBV6-5 to TRBJ2-3, with D perhaps matching TRBD1 (6 bases). The CDR3 spans 15 residues. Germline V gene sequence: CDR1 MNHEY, CDR2 SVGAGI. Trimming cost V 5 bases and J 1 base, with 13 bases left between them. The CDR3 bases are TGTGCCAGCAGTCCGAGAGGGGGACGCACAGATACGCAGTATTTT. Protein sequence: CASSPRGGRTDTQYF.

The chain joins TRBV27 to TRBJ2-2, with a tentative D call TRBD2 (6 bases). There are 16 residues in the CDR3. CDR1 is MNHEY, CDR2 SMNVEV, per germline (reference sequence). The V gene lost 4 bases and the J gene lost 5 bases, with 17 bases spanning the gap. DNA for the CDR3: TGTGCCAGCAGTTCAATCCTACGGACTAATACCGGGGAGCTGTTTTTT. Translation gives CASSSILRTNTGELFF.

This clone was detected once. This sequence joins TRBV28 and TRBJ1-2; D is unresolved. The CDR3 contains 14 residues. V was clipped by 6 bases and J by 3 bases, with 14 bases between them. Germline CDR1 is MDHEN and CDR2 is SYDVKM. The DNA for the CDR3 is TGTGCCAGCAGCCCCCCCGGTAAGGACTATGGCTACACCTTC. This encodes CASSPPGKDYGYTF.

The CDR3: CASRGQGGTEAFF. In DNA form, the CDR3 reads TGTGCCAGCAGGGGACAGGGAGGCACTGAAGCTTTCTTT. The rearrangement uses TRBV7-9 and TRBJ1-1, with 9 bases identical to TRBD1. J gave up 4 bases and V 6 bases, and 3 bases lay outside the gene matches. The germline V gene has CDR1 SEHNR and CDR2 FQNEAQ (reference sequence). The CDR3 runs 13 residues.

V and J are TRBV19 and TRBJ2-2; TRBD2 is a possible D gene (5 bases). Trimming stripped 6 bases from V and 0 bases from J, with 8 bases between. Germline-derived CDR1 and CDR2 are LNHDA and SQIVND (reference sequence). The CDR3 is 14 residues long. In DNA form, the CDR3 reads TGTGCCAGTAGGACGGGGACGAACACCGGGGAGCTGTTTTTT. Protein product: CASRTGTNTGELFF.

This chain connects TRBV6-6 to TRBJ2-1; 12 bases align to TRBD2. Germline V CDR1 and CDR2: MNHNY, SVGAGI (reference sequence). V dropped 2 bases and J dropped 8; count of bases not matched to a gene: 7. The CDR3 is 16 residues long. The CDR3, as DNA: TGTGCCAGCAGTTACCCTCTAGCGGGGGGGGGCGATGAGCAGTTCTTC. Translation gives CASSYPLAGGGDEQFF.

This chain joins TRBV30 and TRBJ1-5; D remains ambiguous. The CDR3 contains 13 residues. Looked up from germline, CDR1 is GTSNPN and CDR2 is SVGIG (reference sequence). V was clipped by 1 base and J by 7 bases, with 11 bases between them. The CDR3 DNA sequence: TGTGCCTGGAGTGCAGAGGTGGGCCAGCCCCAGCATTTT. Encoded protein: CAWSAEVGQPQHF.

The chain has TRBV15 and TRBJ1-4; possibly TRBD1 for D (6 bases). The germline V gene has CDR1 LNHNV and CDR2 YYDKDF (reference sequence). Trimming pared 1 base from V and 2 bases from J, leaving 14 bases between. This CDR3 has 17 amino acids. CDR3 residues: CATSRGAKGGTNEKLFF. The CDR3 nucleotides are TGTGCCACCAGCAGAGGGGCAAAGGGGGGCACTAATGAAAAACTGTTTTTT.

The chain recombines TRBV2 with TRBJ2-2; D may be TRBD2 (6 bases). Germline V CDR1 and CDR2: SNHLY, FYNNEI. This CDR3 comprises 15 residues. Trimming took 5 bases from V and 3 from J, leaving 13 bases between them. CDR3 nucleotides: TGTGCCAGCAGTAGCCAAGGGGAGGACACCGGGGAGCTGTTTTTT. This codes for CASSSQGEDTGELFF.

Turning to this clone: Other DNA sequences from this sample encode an identical CDR3 as well. V is TRBV7-2 and J is TRBJ2-7; a weak D match, TRBD2 (5 bases). V was shortened by 1 base and J by 3 bases, with 10 bases between the two germline ends. This CDR3 has 14 residues. Per germline, CDR1 SGHTA and CDR2 FQGNSA. The CDR3 bases are TGTGCCAGCAGCTTAGGGGGTGGACTCTACGAGCAGTACTTC. It specifies CASSLGGGLYEQYF.

J is TRBJ1-2 and V is TRBV5-6; D is ambiguous. The germline CDR1 and CDR2 sequences are SGHDT and YYEEEE. Trimming took off 1 base at V and 4 bases at J, with 11 bases between the two ends. CDR3 length: 14 residues. As DNA, the CDR3 is TGTGCCAGCAGCTTGCGCGACCATTCCTATGGCTACACCTTC. Translating it yields CASSLRDHSYGYTF.

V and J are TRBV28 and TRBJ1-2; TRBD1 matches at 8 bases. The length of the CDR3 is 15 residues. CDR1 MDHEN and CDR2 SYDVKM come from the germline V gene. The trim removed 4 bases at V and 5 bases at J, leaving 9 bases unmatched. The CDR3 loop is CASSSPTQGAYGYTF. In DNA, the CDR3 is TGTGCCAGCAGTTCCCCCACGCAGGGGGCATATGGCTACACCTTC.

V usage is TRBV15 and J usage is TRBJ1-3, with a tentative D call TRBD1 (5 bases). The CDR3 contains 16 residues. Trimming stripped 0 bases from V and 2 bases from J, with 11 bases between. Germline CDR1 and CDR2: LNHNV and YYDKDF (reference sequence). The CDR3 protein is CATSRDQGLAGNTIYF. The CDR3 DNA sequence: TGTGCCACCAGCAGAGATCAGGGATTGGCTGGAAACACCATATATTTT.